This T cell receptor (beta chain) was sequenced for a study of T cell responses to AZD1222 COVID-19 vaccine. The wider study: Timing groups of about 4 and about 12 weeks for second doses were pooled.

The repertoire was sequenced with immunoSEQ multiplex PCR; TCRdb's copy has only in-frame clones and lacks some. The sample lists some 160,000 clones; 88% were seen once. In the case of this clone: Its cognate antigen is unknown.

Per the germline V gene, CDR1 is LNHDA and CDR2 is SQIVND (reference sequence). V shed 6 bases and J shed 0 bases, with 11 bases lying between them. The CDR3 is 14 residues long. The study's findings and limits: Donors were mostly white British, more females; clonal diversity possibly underestimated. At baseline, just 6 or 7 AZD1222 recipients tested seropositive. Vaccination with two AZD1222 doses was followed by a rise in Spike-specific TCR breadth and depth.

This chain joins TRBV19 and TRBJ1-2; D unclear. The source is an adult in good health. Sequenced material: peripheral blood, taken on day 0 of AZD1222 vaccination. CDR3: CASRRREPNYGYTF. The CDR3 DNA reads as TGTGCCAGTAGGAGACGGGAACCTAACTATGGCTACACCTTC.